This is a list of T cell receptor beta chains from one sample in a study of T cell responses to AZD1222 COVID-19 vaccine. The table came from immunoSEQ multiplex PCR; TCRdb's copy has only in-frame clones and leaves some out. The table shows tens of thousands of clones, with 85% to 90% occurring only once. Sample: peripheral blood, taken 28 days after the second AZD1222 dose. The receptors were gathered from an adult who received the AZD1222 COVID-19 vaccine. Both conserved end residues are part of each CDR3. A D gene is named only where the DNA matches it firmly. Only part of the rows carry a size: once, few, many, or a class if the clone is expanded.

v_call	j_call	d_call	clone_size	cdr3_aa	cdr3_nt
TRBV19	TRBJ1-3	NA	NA	CASSQLSGNTIYF	TGTGCCAGTAGTCAATTATCAGGAAACACCATATATTTT
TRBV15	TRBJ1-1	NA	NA	CATSVDGLNTEAFF	TGTGCCACCAGCGTGGACGGTTTGAACACTGAAGCTTTCTTT
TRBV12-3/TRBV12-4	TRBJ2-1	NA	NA	CASSLLGMGEQFF	TGTGCCAGCAGTTTGTTGGGGATGGGTGAGCAGTTCTTC
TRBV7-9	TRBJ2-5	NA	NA	CASSSSGSETQYF	TGTGCCAGCAGCTCATCGGGGTCGGAGACCCAGTACTTC
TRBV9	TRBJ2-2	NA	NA	CASSLTSRGTNTGELFF	TGTGCCAGCAGCCTAACTTCCCGGGGTACGAACACCGGGGAGCTGTTTTTT
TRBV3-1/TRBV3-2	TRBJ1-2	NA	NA	CASSSVGRALYGYTF	TGTGCCAGCAGCTCCGTGGGGCGGGCCCTCTATGGCTACACCTTC
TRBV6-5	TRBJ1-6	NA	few	CASSTGDSPLHF	TGTGCCAGCAGCACAGGTGATTCACCCCTCCACTTT
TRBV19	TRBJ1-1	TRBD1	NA	CASSIGGGYTEAFF	TGTGCCAGTAGTATAGGAGGGGGCTACACTGAAGCTTTCTTT
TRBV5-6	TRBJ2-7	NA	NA	CASSLNTGGGYEQYF	TGTGCCAGCAGCTTGAACACAGGGGGGGGCTACGAGCAGTACTTC
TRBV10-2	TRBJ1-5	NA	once	CASSDEGSNQPQHF	TGCGCCAGCAGTGATGAGGGTAGCAATCAGCCCCAGCATTTT
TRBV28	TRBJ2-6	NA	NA	CASTSGTGRPGANVLTF	TGTGCCAGCACTAGCGGGACAGGGAGGCCTGGGGCCAACGTCCTGACTTTC
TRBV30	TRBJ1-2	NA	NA	CAWKAGVTNYGYTF	TGTGCCTGGAAAGCAGGGGTCACTAACTATGGCTACACCTTC
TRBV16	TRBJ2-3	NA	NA	CASSRRMGTDTQYF	TGTGCCAGCAGCCGCCGAATGGGGACAGATACGCAGTATTTT
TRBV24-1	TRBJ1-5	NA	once	CATSDTTGSNQPQHF	TGTGCCACCAGTGATACAACAGGTAGCAATCAGCCCCAGCATTTT
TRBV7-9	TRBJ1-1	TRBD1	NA	CASSPGQGTEAFF	TGTGCCAGCAGTCCGGGACAGGGTACTGAAGCTTTCTTT
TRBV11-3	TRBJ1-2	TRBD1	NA	CASSLGDRVSPNYGYTF	TGTGCCAGCAGCTTAGGGGACAGGGTGTCCCCTAACTATGGCTACACCTTC
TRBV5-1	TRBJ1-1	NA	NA	CASSLDPENTEAFF	TGCGCCAGCAGCTTGGACCCAGAGAACACTGAAGCTTTCTTT
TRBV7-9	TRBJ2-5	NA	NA	CASSPLGAAQETQYF	TGTGCCAGCAGCCCCTTGGGGGCAGCCCAAGAGACCCAGTACTTC
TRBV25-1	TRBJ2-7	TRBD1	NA	CASSGGQGLYEQYF	TGTGCCAGCAGTGGAGGACAGGGTCTGTACGAGCAGTACTTC
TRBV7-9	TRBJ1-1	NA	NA	CASSLALGNTEAFF	TGTGCCAGCAGCTTAGCGCTCGGGAACACTGAAGCTTTCTTT
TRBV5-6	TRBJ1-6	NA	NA	CASSRDISSYNSPLHF	TGTGCCAGCAGTCGGGACATCAGCTCCTATAATTCACCCCTCCACTTT
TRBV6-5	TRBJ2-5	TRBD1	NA	CASSYGGQFYQETQYF	TGTGCCAGCAGTTACGGGGGACAGTTCTACCAAGAGACCCAGTACTTC
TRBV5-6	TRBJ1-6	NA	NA	CASSWATVNNSPLHF	TGTGCCAGCAGCTGGGCGACAGTAAATAATTCACCCCTCCACTTT
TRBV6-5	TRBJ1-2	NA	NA	CASSSAYGYTF	TGTGCCAGCAGCTCCGCCTATGGCTACACCTTC
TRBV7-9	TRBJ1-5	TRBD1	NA	CASSPTGGDQPQHF	TGTGCCAGCAGCCCAACAGGGGGCGATCAGCCCCAGCATTTT
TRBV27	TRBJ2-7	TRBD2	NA	CASSMGLFEVEQYF	TGTGCCAGCAGTATGGGACTATTCGAGGTCGAGCAGTACTTC
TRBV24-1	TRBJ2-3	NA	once	CATSDLVHTQYF	TGTGCCACCAGTGATTTGGTCCATACGCAGTATTTT
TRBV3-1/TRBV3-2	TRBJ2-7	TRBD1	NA	CASSQGGQGFYEQYF	TGTGCCAGCAGCCAAGGGGGACAGGGATTCTACGAGCAGTACTTC
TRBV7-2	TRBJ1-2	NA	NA	CASSSQGTNYGYTF	TGTGCCAGCAGCTCGCAGGGGACTAACTATGGCTACACCTTC
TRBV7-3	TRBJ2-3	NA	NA	CASSQTGGPPDTQYF	TGTGCCAGCAGTCAAACCGGGGGGCCCCCAGATACGCAGTATTTT
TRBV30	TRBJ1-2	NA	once	CALDVEGYTF	TGTGCCTTGGACGTCGAAGGCTACACCTTC
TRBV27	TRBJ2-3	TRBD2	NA	CASSLRTSRTDTQYF	TGTGCCAGCAGTCTTCGGACTAGCCGCACAGATACGCAGTATTTT